This TCR beta chain derives from a study of cytotoxic CD8 clonotypes in ibrutinib-treated CLL. Losses at the gene ends were 5 bases for V and 0 bases for J; bases not matched to a gene: 3. The CDR3 spans 15 residues. CDR1 SGHAT and CDR2 FQNNGV come from the germline V gene. The protocol was immunoSEQ multiplex PCR, while the TCRdb copy is restricted to in-frame clones and leaves out a portion. The repertoire holds over 120,000 clones, with approximately 80% as singletons. Source: PBMCs, taken after 12 months of ibrutinib treatment. This TCR was sampled from a human donor with chronic lymphocytic leukemia. This chain connects TRBV11-2 to TRBJ2-1; 8 nucleotides agree with TRBD2. Here the CDR3 DNA reads TGTGCCAGCAGCCCGGGAGGGGGCTCCTACAATGAGCAGTTCTTC. Its translation is CASSPGGGSYNEQFF.